These 18 T cell receptor beta chains were sequenced from one sample in a study of cytomegalovirus exposure and HLA in healthy donors. 13 Jbeta primers and 60 Vbeta primers were used for the PCR. This table comes from immunoSEQ multiplex PCR, and its TCRdb copy is limited to in-frame clones, with some not included. This repertoire shows about 90,000 clones, around 81% found once; its top ten account for roughly 0.63%. Sequencing used PBMCs. The receptors come from a young man in good health and CMV-seronegative.

The gene calls are TRBV5-6 and TRBJ1-1, with 9 bases fitting TRBD1. The CDR3 sequence is 16 residues long. Germline assignment: CDR1 SGHDT and CDR2 YYEEEE. J gave up 9 bases and V 3 bases, and 15 bases lay outside the gene matches. CDR3 DNA: TGTGCCAGCAGCTCGTGGGATGAGGACAGGGGTTTGAAAGCTTTCTTT. This translates into CASSSWDEDRGLKAFF. Combining the CDR3 with reference TRBV5-6 and TRBJ1-1 gives the whole variable domain DAGVTQSPTHLIKTRGQQVTLRCSPKSGHDTVSWYQQALGQGPQFIFQYYEEEERQRGNFPDRFSGHQFPNYSSELNVNALLLGDSALYLCASSSWDEDRGLKAFFGQGTRLTVV.

This chain connects TRBV7-3 to TRBJ2-1; 10 nucleotides agree with TRBD1. CDR3 size: 15 residues. The ends lost 3 bases at V and 5 bases at J; junction bases unmatched: 4. Germline lookup yields CDR1 SGHTA and CDR2 FQGTGA. The CDR3 coding sequence is TGTGCCAGCAGCTTGTGGGACAGGGGTGACAATGAGCAGTTCTTC. Its protein product is CASSLWDRGDNEQFF.

The chain combines TRBV25-1 with TRBJ2-3; TRBD1 is a possible D gene (5 bases). Germline V gives CDR1 MGHDK, CDR2 SYGVNS. Trimming shortened V by 1 base and J by 4 bases, and 12 bases separated the two germline ends. This CDR3 has 15 amino acids. CDR3 in amino acids: CASSESGRVSDTQYF. The DNA for the CDR3 is TGTGCCAGCAGTGAATCGGGCAGGGTGTCAGATACGCAGTATTTT.

The J gene is TRBJ1-1, the V gene TRBV7-2, with D uncertain. Trimming shortened V by 5 bases and J by 6 bases, and 13 bases separated the two germline ends. The CDR3 totals 13 residues. Germline loops: CDR1 SGHTA, CDR2 FQGNSA. The CDR3 reads CASSTDSRSEAFF. The CDR3 nucleotides are TGTGCCAGCAGCACTGATTCGAGGTCTGAAGCTTTCTTT.

This chain uses TRBV7-6 with TRBJ1-1; D is unclear. V was clipped by 5 bases and J by 1 base, with 8 bases between them. This CDR3 comprises 13 residues. Germline loops: CDR1 SGHVS, CDR2 FNYEAQ. This chain's CDR3 is CASSPRSNTEAFF. The CDR3 nucleotides are TGTGCCAGCAGCCCCAGGTCGAACACTGAAGCTTTCTTT.

The genes are TRBV18 and TRBJ1-2; TRBD1 is a possible D gene (6 bases). Trimming shortened V by 6 bases and J by 7 bases, and 15 bases separated the two germline ends. The CDR3 is 13 amino acids. In germline, CDR1 is KGHSH, CDR2 LQKENI. CDR3 nucleotides: TGTGCCAGCTCGCCCCCGGGACAATCTGGCTACACCTTC. Translating it yields CASSPPGQSGYTF. Combining the CDR3 with reference TRBV18 and TRBJ1-2 gives the whole variable domain NAGVMQNPRHLVRRRGQEARLRCSPMKGHSHVYWYRQLPEEGLKFMVYLQKENIIDESGMPKERFSAEFPKEGPSILRIQQVVRGDSAAYFCASSPPGQSGYTFGSGTRLTVV.

CDR3 sequence reads: CASSPFPAGLAGEDTQYF. The CDR3 DNA reads as TGTGCCAGCAGCCCCTTTCCCGCTGGACTAGCGGGAGAAGATACGCAGTATTTT. The chain has TRBV9 and TRBJ2-3, with 13 bases identical to TRBD2. The CDR3 runs 18 residues. The V gene's germline CDR1 is SGDLS and CDR2 YYNGEE. V lost 4 bases, J lost 5 bases, and 13 bases stayed unmatched.

This chain joins TRBV12-5 and TRBJ1-2; D is perhaps TRBD1 (5 bases). Germline V CDR1 and CDR2: LGHNT, FRNRAP. The CDR3 sequence is 22 residues long. Trimming removed 0 bases at V and 3 bases at J, with 32 bases between. CDR3 bases: TGTGCTAGTGGTTTGGTCCCCCGGGGCCGATTCGGGAGTCTTATCGGGGACTATGGCTACACCTTC. It codes for CASGLVPRGRFGSLIGDYGYTF.

The chain links TRBV6-6 to TRBJ2-2, with D possibly TRBD1 on 6 matching bases. V was trimmed by 6 bases and J by 6 bases, leaving 20 bases between them. CDR3 length equals 16 residues. Germline CDR1 MNHNY, CDR2 SVGAGI (reference sequence). The CDR3 protein is CASSREGVGPAGELFF. The CDR3 bases are TGTGCCAGCAGCCGCGAGGGGGTAGGACCCGCCGGGGAGCTGTTTTTT.

The chain combines TRBV6-5 with TRBJ1-3; D may be TRBD1 (5 bases). The CDR3 covers 15 residues. Trimming shortened V by 6 bases and J by 4 bases, and 16 bases separated the two germline ends. The germline CDR1 and CDR2 sequences are MNHEY and SVGAGI. The CDR3 coding sequence is TGTGCCAGCAGAAGACAAGGGGTTAGGGGAAACACCATATATTTT. It yields the protein CASRRQGVRGNTIYF.

This sequence joins TRBV10-1 and TRBJ2-2; D call uncertain. Germline V gene sequence: CDR1 WNHNN, CDR2 SYGVQD (reference sequence). The CDR3 loop spans 13 amino acids. V lost 8 bases to trimming and J lost 1 base, with 8 bases between them. The DNA of the CDR3 is TGCGCCAGCCGTCGAGAGAACACCGGGGAGCTGTTTTTT. Protein sequence: CASRRENTGELFF.

V is TRBV28 and J is TRBJ2-4; weak D call: TRBD1 (5 bases). Deletions cut 9 bases from V and 0 bases from J, with 18 bases between. The CDR3 is made up of 16 amino acids. CDR1 MDHEN and CDR2 SYDVKM come from the germline V gene. The CDR3: CASKGSDILAKNIQYF. DNA for the CDR3: TGTGCCAGTAAGGGTTCGGACATATTAGCCAAAAACATTCAGTACTTC.

V gene TRBV6-5 combines with J gene TRBJ1-4; tentatively, D is TRBD1 (5 bases). The CDR3 sequence is 16 residues long. The germline V gene encodes CDR1 MNHEY and CDR2 SVGAGI. V was cut by 4 bases and J by 7 bases, with 19 bases left in between. The DNA for the CDR3 is TGTGCCAGCAGTTTGCAAGGGACTAGGGTCGGTGAAAAACTGTTTTTT. Its translation is CASSLQGTRVGEKLFF.

The V call is TRBV9, the J call TRBJ2-1; 7 bases map to TRBD2. V lost 4 bases and J lost 9; bases outside the gene matches: 10. Germline lookup yields CDR1 SGDLS and CDR2 YYNGEE. This CDR3 has 14 amino acids. The chain's CDR3 is CASSIRLAASEQFF. The CDR3, as DNA: TGTGCCAGCAGCATCCGACTAGCAGCTTCTGAGCAGTTCTTC.

The J gene is TRBJ2-1, the V gene TRBV9; 10 nucleotides agree with TRBD2. V lost 2 bases and J lost 4; bases outside the gene matches: 3. The CDR3 contains 15 residues. Germline lookup yields CDR1 SGDLS and CDR2 YYNGEE. The CDR3 DNA follows: TGTGCCAGCAGCGTTAGCGGGAGGCGGTACAATGAGCAGTTCTTC. Protein sequence: CASSVSGRRYNEQFF.

J is TRBJ2-2 and V is TRBV5-1; TRBD1 matches 8 bases. The V gene end was trimmed by 5 bases and the J gene end by 3 bases; junction bases not matched to a gene: 3. The germline gives CDR1 SGHRS, CDR2 YFSETQ. The length of the CDR3 is 14 residues. CDR3 residues: CASSQGADTGELFF. CDR3 coding DNA: TGCGCCAGCAGTCAGGGGGCCGACACCGGGGAGCTGTTTTTT.

This clone was observed a handful of times. V gene TRBV7-9 combines with J gene TRBJ1-1; tentatively, D is TRBD1 (6 bases). Per the germline V gene, CDR1 is SEHNR and CDR2 is FQNEAQ (reference sequence). The length of the CDR3 is 13 residues. V dropped 8 bases and J dropped 4 bases, with 14 bases sitting between them. The CDR3 loop reads CASGLGGATEAFF. The CDR3 nucleotides read TGTGCCAGCGGTCTAGGGGGGGCCACTGAAGCTTTCTTT.

This clone was recorded only once. One end of the junction varies from germline; a read error may be responsible. The genes are TRBV7-9 and TRBJ2-2; D possibly corresponds to TRBD1 (5 bases). CDR1 SEHNR and CDR2 FQNEAQ come from the germline V gene (reference sequence). The CDR3 consists of 12 residues. The CDR3 is CSSSSGIGELFF. Here the CDR3 DNA reads TGTTCCAGCAGTTCAGGGATCGGGGAGCTGTTTTTT. Looking up the rest from reference TRBV7-9 and TRBJ2-2 gives the full variable domain: DTGVSQNPRHKITKRGQNVTFRCDPISEHNRLYWYRQTLGQGPEFLTYFQNEAQLEKSRLLSDRFSAERPKGSFSTLEIQRTEQGDSAMYLCSSSSGIGELFFGEGSRLTVL.